This record concerns one TCR beta chain sequence. The clone's antigen remains unknown. No base qualities exist here, and no much larger clone lies one base off it. These data originate in a study of blood T cell repertoires in COVID-19 (dated by TCRdb to the early 2020s). Study-wide context: Samples from collaborators originated in the United States, Italy and Spain and spanned both the acute and convalescent phases of COVID-19. A de-identified subject ID, COVID-19 status, age in years and sex were almost always included in the sample metadata. Subjects who had been exposed to COVID-19, were actively infected with it, or had recovered from it provided the deeply sampled blood TCRbeta repertoires that made up the dataset. Where HLA class I and class II types were available, the types were taken from metadata supplied by the sample provider, not from assay-based typing. The material from the prospective study consisted of cDNA or gDNA derived from T cells, B-cell-depleted T cells, or PBMCs. The repertoires were released in a freely available public database intended as a resource for research on the immune response to SARS-CoV-2. Samples came from the ongoing ImmuneRACE study (first 160 participants) plus 1,254 subjects from 6 global collaborators.

Study-wide findings and limitations: How much clinical and demographic metadata was included differed by source and by participant, and the metadata was provided uncurated.

TCRbeta CDR3 regions were amplified from genomic DNA by means of the immunoSEQ Assay, a bias-controlled multiplex PCR. The published analysis was carried out like this. Nucleated cell counts per sample were estimated from amplification of reference gene primers within the assay. To quantify the absolute abundance of each unique TCRbeta CDR3 rearrangement, sequence reads were collapsed and filtered. For each sample, productive Simpson clonality was calculated as the square root of Simpson's diversity index across productive rearrangements. Entries here come from immuneACCESS through TCRdb and include only in-frame sequences with V and J called. Some clones fail to appear in such tables; in the studies checked, an unresolved V gene covers under half of the shortfall, and the cause of the remainder is unknown. V and J calls and clone size follow that table, whereas D and trimming were derived from the DNA. This sample is represented by about 70,000 clones; around 88% of them were singletons. The ten largest account for approximately 20% of the sample.

The collaborating institutions used their own protocols to collect whole blood in K2EDTA tubes. For TCRbeta analysis, collaborators shipped samples in one of three forms: frozen whole blood, isolated PBMCs, or DNA extracted from either of those sample types. From the cysteine up to the phenylalanine, the CDR3 has a length of 16 residues. Only the CDR3 DNA stays, 48 bases, in frame from base 1. Based on the germline V gene, the CDR1 and CDR2 sequences are SNHLY and FYNNEI. Trimming takes 4 bases from V and 0 bases from J, and the germline ends sit 13 bases apart. This TCR came from a woman aged 80 or older with acute or convalescent COVID-19. Source material: peripheral blood. The receptor chain draws on TRBV2 and TRBJ1-3, and perhaps TRBD1 as D gene, on 5 matching bases. The CDR3 is CASSGLGVNSGNTIYF. Read as DNA, the sequence is TGTGCCAGCAGTGGTTTAGGGGTCAACTCTGGAAACACCATATATTTT.